This passage covers 14 T cell receptor beta chains from one sample sequenced in a study of T cells in Graves' hyperthyroidism and ophthalmopathy. Using RNA transcripts as the source, TCR beta CDR3 regions were amplified. The TCR CDR3 was amplified in a first-round RT-PCR using the HTBI primer set. A single record per CDR3 protein comes from TCRdb applying MiXCR to the multiplex PCR reads. The sample lists approximately 330,000 distinct CDR3 sequences; roughly 15% were seen once. Specimen: blood. The receptors shown here come from a woman aged 40-49 years with Graves' ophthalmopathy.

This clonotype was observed many times. This sequence joins TRBV28 and TRBJ1-2; 7 positions match TRBD1. Trimming took 5 bases from V and 8 from J; bases not matched to a gene: 5. There are 12 residues in the CDR3. Germline V gene sequence: CDR1 MDHEN, CDR2 SYDVKM. For the CDR3, the DNA is TGTGCCAGCAGTACGACAGGGCGCGGCTACACCTTC. Translated: CASSTTGRGYTF.

The chain uses TRBV27 and TRBJ1-6; unclear D gene. Trimming took off 6 bases at V and 4 bases at J, with 7 bases between the two ends. CDR3 length equals 13 residues. Germline V CDR1 and CDR2: MNHEY, SMNVEV (reference sequence). The DNA for the CDR3 is TGTGCCAGCAGGACAAATTATAATTCACCCCTCCACTTT. It is translated as CASRTNYNSPLHF.

The rearrangement joins TRBV5-4 to TRBJ1-6, with 7 bases identical to TRBD1. V shed 0 bases, J shed 10 bases, and the junction held 7 bases outside the gene matches. Germline CDR1 and CDR2: SGHNT and YYREEE (reference sequence). The CDR3 has 15 residues. CDR3 nucleotides: TGTGCCAGCAGCTTGGAACCCAGGGGGGACTCACCCCTCCACTTT. Translated, it gives CASSLEPRGDSPLHF.

This clonotype was observed a few times. V and J are TRBV13 and TRBJ2-4; 7 bases align to TRBD2. Germline trimming cut 0 bases from V and 5 bases from J; bases unmatched to any gene: 7. This CDR3 has 16 amino acids. Germline V gives CDR1 PRHDT, CDR2 FYEKMQ (reference sequence). Written as DNA, the CDR3 is TGTGCCAGCAGCTTAGGGCGGGAGATGTTGGAAAACATTCAGTACTTC. Its protein product is CASSLGREMLENIQYF.

To note about this clonotype: A read error may be the cause here, since a much bigger clone is one base away. This chain connects TRBV5-6 to TRBJ2-3; 15 nucleotides agree with TRBD2. CDR1 and CDR2 (germline): SGHDT, YYEEEE. The J segment lost 5 bases and the V segment lost 4 bases, leaving 11 bases of the junction unmatched. The CDR3 totals 18 residues. CDR3 in amino acids: CASSPGTSGRKWGDTQYF. The CDR3 coding sequence is TGTGCCAGCAGCCCGGGGACTAGCGGGAGGAAATGGGGAGATACGCAGTATTTT.

The gene calls are TRBV28 and TRBJ2-3, with a weak D call TRBD2 (5 bases). Germline V gene data show CDR1 as MDHEN and CDR2 as SYDVKM. CDR3 length: 13 residues. V lost 7 bases to trimming and J lost 6 bases, with 14 bases between them. Written as DNA, the CDR3 is TGTGCCAGCACAAGTCGGGGTACTGATACGCAGTATTTT. Amino acids: CASTSRGTDTQYF.

This clonotype was counted many times. The rearrangement links TRBV2 to TRBJ1-6; TRBD1 might be the D (6 bases). Per the germline V gene, CDR1 is SNHLY and CDR2 is FYNNEI. This CDR3 spans 14 amino acids. Trimming cost V 6 bases and J 8 bases, with 14 bases left between them. As DNA, the CDR3 is TGTGCCAGCAGGAAGGAGACAGGCGATTCACCCCTCCACTTT. Protein sequence: CASRKETGDSPLHF.

Details on this clonotype: This may be a read error, as it is one base from a much larger clone. The CDR3 DNA reads TGCGCCAGCAGCTTAGGTCAGCCCACAGATACGCAGTGTTTT. It is translated as CASSLGQPTDTQCF. The chain joins TRBV5-1 to TRBJ2-3; D is unclear. Germline CDR1 and CDR2: SGHRS and YFSETQ. The CDR3 extends over 14 amino acids.

This clonotype was counted ten times or more. The rearrangement links TRBV6-1 to TRBJ1-1; D is uncertain. V lost 6 bases to trimming and J lost 0 bases, with 17 bases between them. Germline V gene sequence: CDR1 MNHNS, CDR2 SASEGT. This CDR3 is 16 amino acids long. The CDR3 DNA follows: TGTGCCAGCAGAAAAGCCGAGGGTAAAATGAACACTGAAGCTTTCTTT. Protein sequence: CASRKAEGKMNTEAFF.

This clonotype showed up many times. The chain is built from TRBV5-1 and TRBJ2-3, with TRBD2 identical over 13 bases. The CDR3 has 16 residues. CDR1 and CDR2 (germline): SGHRS, YFSETQ. V was clipped by 5 bases and J by 1 base; unmatched bases: 4. The CDR3 loop reads CASSFTSGGGTDTQYF. CDR3 nucleotide sequence: TGCGCCAGCAGTTTCACTAGCGGGGGGGGCACAGATACGCAGTATTTT.

The chain joins TRBV5-4 to TRBJ2-1; a possible D gene is TRBD2 (6 bases). Per the germline V gene, CDR1 is SGHNT and CDR2 is YYREEE (reference sequence). The CDR3 has 13 amino acids. Trimming cost V 8 bases and J 9 bases, with 18 bases left between them. Here the CDR3 DNA reads TGTGCCAGTGCGACCCCTGGGACTTTTGAGCAGTTCTTC. Its translation: CASATPGTFEQFF.

To note about this clonotype: This may arise from a read error, as a much more abundant clone is one base away. The chain joins TRBV11-2 to TRBJ2-7, with 10 bases that match TRBD2. The CDR3 runs 17 residues. CDR1 and CDR2 from the germline V gene are SGHAT and FQNNGV. J lost 7 bases, V lost 0 bases, and 12 bases had no gene match. This chain's CDR3 is CASSLDRSSGGLDEQYF. DNA of the CDR3: TGTGCCAGCAGCTTAGATCGATCTAGCGGGGGCCTCGATGAGCAGTACTTC.

Many counts were recorded for this clonotype. The chain joins TRBV12-3 or TRBV12-4 to TRBJ1-5; D remains ambiguous. The length of the CDR3 is 14 residues. Trimming shortened V by 5 bases and J by 0 bases, and 8 bases separated the two germline ends. For the CDR3, the DNA is TGTGCCAGCAGTGCCCACTATAGCAATCAGCCCCAGCATTTT. This sequence encodes CASSAHYSNQPQHF.

J is TRBJ2-3 and V is TRBV20-1; 12 bases are a match to TRBD2. Germline CDR1 reads DFQATT; CDR2 reads SNEGSKA (reference sequence). V was clipped by 5 bases and J by 0 bases; unmatched bases: 0. The CDR3 totals 14 residues. The CDR3 coding sequence is TGCAGTGCTGGACTAGCGGGGAGCACAGATACGCAGTATTTT. It is translated as CSAGLAGSTDTQYF.